This T cell receptor beta chain emerged from a study of blood T cell repertoires in COVID-19. Study information: Some COVID-19 samples were acute and others convalescent; all came from the United States, Italy and Spain.

The ends lost 7 bases at V and 0 bases at J; junction bases unmatched: 5. The CDR3 extends over 15 amino acids. CDR1 and CDR2 from the germline V gene are MNHEY and SVGAGI. How the authors handled the data: Using reference gene primer amplification, nucleated cell counts were estimated. Profiling relied on immunoSEQ multiplex PCR, and the TCRdb table lists in-frame clones only, not all of them. V and J calls and clone size come straight from that table; D and trimming were deduced from the DNA. This table has 100,000 to 150,000 clones, more than 85% appearing once. Seattle participants joined during active infection and were tracked over time.

The V call is TRBV6-5, the J call TRBJ1-3, with 8 bases that match TRBD1. The specimen sequenced was peripheral blood. The receptor comes from a man between 50 and 59 years old with COVID-19, enrolled during active disease. DNA of the CDR3: TGTGCCAGCATAGGACAGGGTCCCTCTGGAAACACCATATATTTT. Translated, it gives CASIGQGPSGNTIYF.